The clone carrying this T cell receptor beta chain was observed once. What it binds is not known. These data originate in a study of graft-versus-host responses after intestinal transplantation. The study's findings and limits: Patients with graft-donor T cell macrochimerism had high graft-versus-host to host-versus-graft clonal ratios in allografts. Some GvH clones appeared in ileal mucosa or blood before recipient bone marrow.

Tissue from the graft was processed to free its intraepithelial and lamina propria lymphocytes. Data came from immunoSEQ multiplex PCR; TCRdb stores just in-frame clones and leaves some out. Among roughly 17,000 clones listed, approximately 79% were seen once. V was cut by 2 bases and J by 7 bases, with 23 bases left in between. CDR1 and CDR2 from the germline V gene are GTSNPN and SVGIG (reference sequence). The CDR3 sequence is 16 residues long. The origin of this receptor is a human patient who received an intestinal transplant, so some T cells may come from the graft donor. Source: ileum tissue, taken 17 days after transplant. The chain couples TRBV30 to TRBJ1-1; maybe TRBD1 (6 bases). Here the CDR3 DNA reads TGTGCCTGGAGTCCTCCCTATGGGAAGCAGGGGAATGAAGCTTTCTTT. Its translation is CAWSPPYGKQGNEAFF.